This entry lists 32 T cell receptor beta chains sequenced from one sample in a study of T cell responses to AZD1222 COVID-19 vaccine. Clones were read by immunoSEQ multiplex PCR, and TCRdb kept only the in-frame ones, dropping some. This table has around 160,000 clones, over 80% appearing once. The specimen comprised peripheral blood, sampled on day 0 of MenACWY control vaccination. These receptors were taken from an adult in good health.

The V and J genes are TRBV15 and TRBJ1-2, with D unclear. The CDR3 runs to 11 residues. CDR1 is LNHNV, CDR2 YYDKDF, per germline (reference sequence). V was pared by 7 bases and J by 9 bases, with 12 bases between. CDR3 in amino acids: CATNDAGSYTF. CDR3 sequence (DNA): TGTGCCACCAACGACGCGGGGAGCTACACCTTC.

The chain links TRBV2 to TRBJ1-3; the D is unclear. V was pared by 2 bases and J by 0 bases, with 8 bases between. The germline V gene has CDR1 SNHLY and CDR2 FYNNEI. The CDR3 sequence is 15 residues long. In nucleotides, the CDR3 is TGTGCCAGCAGTGAAATAGGCAACTCTGGAAACACCATATATTTT. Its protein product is CASSEIGNSGNTIYF.

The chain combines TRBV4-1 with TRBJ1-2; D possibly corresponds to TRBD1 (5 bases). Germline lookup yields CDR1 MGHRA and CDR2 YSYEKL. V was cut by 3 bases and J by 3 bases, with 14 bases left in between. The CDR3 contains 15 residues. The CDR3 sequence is CASSQGRQTHYGYTF. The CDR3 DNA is TGCGCCAGCAGCCAGGGCCGACAGACCCACTATGGCTACACCTTC.

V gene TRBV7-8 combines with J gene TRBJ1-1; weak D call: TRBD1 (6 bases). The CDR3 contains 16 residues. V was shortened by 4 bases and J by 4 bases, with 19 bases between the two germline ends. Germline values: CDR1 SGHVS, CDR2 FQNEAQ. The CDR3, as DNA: TGTGCCAGCAGCTCTGGACAGCCCCTCCATGCCACTGAAGCTTTCTTT. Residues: CASSSGQPLHATEAFF.

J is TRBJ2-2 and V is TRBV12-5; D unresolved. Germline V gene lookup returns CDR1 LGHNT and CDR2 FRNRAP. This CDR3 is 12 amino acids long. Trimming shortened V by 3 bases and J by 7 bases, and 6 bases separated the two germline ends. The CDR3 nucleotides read TGTGCTAGTGGTTTCGAGGTCGGGGAGCTGTTTTTT. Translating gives CASGFEVGELFF.

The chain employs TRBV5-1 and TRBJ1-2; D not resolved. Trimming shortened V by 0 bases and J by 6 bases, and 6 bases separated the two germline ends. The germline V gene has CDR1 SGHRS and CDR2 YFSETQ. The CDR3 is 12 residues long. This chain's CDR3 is CASSLAPDGYTF. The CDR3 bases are TGCGCCAGCAGCTTGGCCCCTGATGGCTACACCTTC.

CDR3 in amino acids: CASSRTSGRLDEQYF. CDR3 DNA sequence: TGTGCCAGCAGCAGGACTAGCGGGAGATTAGACGAGCAGTACTTC. V and J are TRBV27 and TRBJ2-7; 13 nucleotides agree with TRBD2. The germline gives CDR1 MNHEY, CDR2 SMNVEV (reference sequence). The CDR3 covers 15 residues. The ends lost 6 bases at V and 5 bases at J; junction bases unmatched: 7.

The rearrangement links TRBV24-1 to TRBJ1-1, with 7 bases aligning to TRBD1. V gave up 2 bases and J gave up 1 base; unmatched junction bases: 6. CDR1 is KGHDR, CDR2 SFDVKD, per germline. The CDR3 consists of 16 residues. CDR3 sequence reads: CATSDSTGEANTEAFF. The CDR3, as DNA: TGTGCCACCAGTGATTCAACAGGGGAAGCGAACACTGAAGCTTTCTTT.

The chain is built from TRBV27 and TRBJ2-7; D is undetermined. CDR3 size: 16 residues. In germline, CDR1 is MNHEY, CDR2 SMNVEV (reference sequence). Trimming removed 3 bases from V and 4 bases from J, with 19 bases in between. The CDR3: CASSLYATQRAYEQYF. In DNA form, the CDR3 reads TGTGCCAGCAGTTTGTATGCCACCCAAAGGGCGTACGAGCAGTACTTC.

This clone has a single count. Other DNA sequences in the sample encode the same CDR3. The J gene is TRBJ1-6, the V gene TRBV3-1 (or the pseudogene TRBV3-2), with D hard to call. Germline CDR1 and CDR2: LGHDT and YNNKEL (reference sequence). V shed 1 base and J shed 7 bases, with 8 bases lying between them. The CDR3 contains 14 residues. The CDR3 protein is CASSQGQINSPLHF. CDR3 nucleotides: TGTGCCAGCAGCCAAGGGCAGATAAATTCACCCCTCCACTTT.

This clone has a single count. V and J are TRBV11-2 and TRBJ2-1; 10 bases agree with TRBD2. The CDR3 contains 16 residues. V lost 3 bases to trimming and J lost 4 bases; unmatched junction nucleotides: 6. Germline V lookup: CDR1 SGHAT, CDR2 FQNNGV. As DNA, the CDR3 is TGTGCCAGCAGCTTGAGTACTAGCGGGACGTACAATGAGCAGTTCTTC. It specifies CASSLSTSGTYNEQFF.

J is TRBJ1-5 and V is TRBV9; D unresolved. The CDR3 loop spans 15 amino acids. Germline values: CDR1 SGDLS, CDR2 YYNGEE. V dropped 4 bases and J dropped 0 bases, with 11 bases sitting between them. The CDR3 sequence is CASSPSAHSNQPQHF. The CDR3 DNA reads TGTGCCAGCAGCCCCTCTGCCCATAGCAATCAGCCCCAGCATTTT.

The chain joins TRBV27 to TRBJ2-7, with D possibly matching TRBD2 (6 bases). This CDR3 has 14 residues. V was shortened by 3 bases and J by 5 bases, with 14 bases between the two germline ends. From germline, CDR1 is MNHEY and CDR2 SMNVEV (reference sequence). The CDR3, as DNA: TGTGCCAGCAGTTTTGAGGGTGGGAGGAACGAGCAGTACTTC. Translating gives CASSFEGGRNEQYF.

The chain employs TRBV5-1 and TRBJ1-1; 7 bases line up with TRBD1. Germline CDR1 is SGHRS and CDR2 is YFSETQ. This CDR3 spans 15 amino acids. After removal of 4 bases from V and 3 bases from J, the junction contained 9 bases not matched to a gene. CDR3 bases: TGCGCCAGCAGCCAGATCTTACAGGGGTACACTGAAGCTTTCTTT. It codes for CASSQILQGYTEAFF.

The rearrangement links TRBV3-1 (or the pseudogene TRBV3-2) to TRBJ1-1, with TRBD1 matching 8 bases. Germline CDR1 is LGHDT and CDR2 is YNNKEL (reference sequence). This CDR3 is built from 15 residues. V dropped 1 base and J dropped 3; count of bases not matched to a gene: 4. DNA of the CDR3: TGTGCCAGCAGCCAAGGAGGACAGGGCTACACTGAAGCTTTCTTT. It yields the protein CASSQGGQGYTEAFF.

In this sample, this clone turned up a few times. The CDR3 DNA follows: TGTGCCAGCAGCTACGGGCCAGACACTGAAGCTTTCTTT. Residues: CASSYGPDTEAFF. V gene TRBV7-2 combines with J gene TRBJ1-1; D remains unclear. Germline V gives CDR1 SGHTA, CDR2 FQGNSA. Trimming shortened V by 4 bases and J by 3 bases, and 9 bases separated the two germline ends. The CDR3 totals 13 residues.

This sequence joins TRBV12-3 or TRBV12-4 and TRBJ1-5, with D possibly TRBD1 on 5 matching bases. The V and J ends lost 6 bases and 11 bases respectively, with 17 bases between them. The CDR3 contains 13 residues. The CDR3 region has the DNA TGTGCCAGCAGCTTGGACAATTTTGGGGCCCAGCATTTT. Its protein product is CASSLDNFGAQHF.

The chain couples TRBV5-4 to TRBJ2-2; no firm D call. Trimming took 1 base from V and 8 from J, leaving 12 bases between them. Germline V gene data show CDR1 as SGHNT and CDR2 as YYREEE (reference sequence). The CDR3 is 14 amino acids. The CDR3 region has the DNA TGTGCCAGCAGCTTGATGGTAGGGCCGGGGGAGCTGTTTTTT. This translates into CASSLMVGPGELFF.

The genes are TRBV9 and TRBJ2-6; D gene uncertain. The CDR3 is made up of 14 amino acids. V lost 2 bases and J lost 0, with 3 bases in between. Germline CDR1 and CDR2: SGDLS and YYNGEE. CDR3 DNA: TGTGCCAGCAGCGTGGACTCTGGGGCCAACGTCCTGACTTTC. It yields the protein CASSVDSGANVLTF. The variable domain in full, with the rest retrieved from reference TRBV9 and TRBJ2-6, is DSGVTQTPKHLITATGQRVTLRCSPRSGDLSVYWYQQSLDQGLQFLIQYYNGEERAKGNILERFSAQQFPDLHSELNLSSLELGDSALYFCASSVDSGANVLTFGAGSRLTVL.

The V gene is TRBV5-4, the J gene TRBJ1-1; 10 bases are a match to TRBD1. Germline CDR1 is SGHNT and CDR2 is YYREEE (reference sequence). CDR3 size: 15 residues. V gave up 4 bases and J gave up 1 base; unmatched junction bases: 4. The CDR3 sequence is CASSPGTGANTEAFF. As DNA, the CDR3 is TGTGCCAGCAGCCCAGGGACAGGGGCGAACACTGAAGCTTTCTTT.

Here the CDR3 DNA reads TGTGCCTGGAGTCGACAGGGCCTCAGGCCGCGGGGAGAGACCCAGTACTTC. It translates to CAWSRQGLRPRGETQYF. The rearrangement uses TRBV30 and TRBJ2-5; TRBD1 might be the D (7 bases). CDR3 length: 17 residues. Germline CDR1 reads GTSNPN; CDR2 reads SVGIG (reference sequence). Between the trimmed V and J ends, which lost 2 bases and 4 bases, there was a span of 23 bases.

The CDR3 protein is CASSLQGLGNTEAFF. The CDR3 DNA follows: TGTGCCAGCAGCTTACAGGGCCTCGGGAACACTGAAGCTTTCTTT. The chain carries TRBV7-2 and TRBJ1-1; D is possibly TRBD1 (5 bases). This CDR3 comprises 15 residues. In germline, CDR1 is SGHTA, CDR2 FQGNSA. V was shortened by 2 bases and J by 1 base, with 11 bases between the two germline ends. Variable domain in full (rest from reference TRBV7-2 and TRBJ1-1): GAGVSQSPSNKVTEKGKDVELRCDPISGHTALYWYRQSLGQGLEFLIYFQGNSAPDKSGLPSDRFSAERTGGSVSTLTIQRTQQEDSAVYLCASSLQGLGNTEAFFGQGTRLTVV.

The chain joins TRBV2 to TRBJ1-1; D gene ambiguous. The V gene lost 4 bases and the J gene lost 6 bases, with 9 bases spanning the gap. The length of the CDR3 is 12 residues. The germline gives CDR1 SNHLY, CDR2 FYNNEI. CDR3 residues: CASSVQSSEAFF. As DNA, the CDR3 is TGTGCCAGCAGTGTCCAATCCTCTGAAGCTTTCTTT.

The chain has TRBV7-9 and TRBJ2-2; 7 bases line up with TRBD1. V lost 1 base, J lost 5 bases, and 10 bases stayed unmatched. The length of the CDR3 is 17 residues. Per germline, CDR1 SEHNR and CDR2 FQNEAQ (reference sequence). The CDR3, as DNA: TGTGCCAGCAGCTTAGGCGTGGGGACAGCCCGAACCGGGGAGCTGTTTTTT. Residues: CASSLGVGTARTGELFF.

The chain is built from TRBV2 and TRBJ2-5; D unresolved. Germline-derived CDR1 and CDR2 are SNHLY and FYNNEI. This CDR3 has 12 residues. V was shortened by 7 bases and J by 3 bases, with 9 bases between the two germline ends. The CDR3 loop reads CASMAGEETQYF. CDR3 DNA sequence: TGTGCCAGCATGGCAGGCGAAGAGACCCAGTACTTC.

The CDR3 loop reads CASSGTGRDTEAFF. As DNA, the CDR3 is TGTGCCAGCAGCGGCACAGGGCGCGACACTGAAGCTTTCTTT. The gene calls are TRBV5-4 and TRBJ1-1, with D tentatively TRBD1 (6 bases). The CDR3 runs to 14 residues. In germline, CDR1 is SGHNT, CDR2 YYREEE (reference sequence). V lost 4 bases and J 3 bases, leaving 13 bases between the germline ends.

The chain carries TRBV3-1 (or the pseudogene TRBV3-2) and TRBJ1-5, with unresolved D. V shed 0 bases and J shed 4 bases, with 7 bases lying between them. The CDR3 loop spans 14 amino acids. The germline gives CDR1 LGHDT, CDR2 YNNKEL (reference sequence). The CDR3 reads CASSQDMVNQPQHF. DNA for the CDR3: TGTGCCAGCAGCCAAGATATGGTGAATCAGCCCCAGCATTTT.

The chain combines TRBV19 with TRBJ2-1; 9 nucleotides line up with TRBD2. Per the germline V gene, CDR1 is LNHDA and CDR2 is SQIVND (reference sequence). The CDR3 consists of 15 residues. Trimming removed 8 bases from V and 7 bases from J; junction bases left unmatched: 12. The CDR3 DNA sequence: TGTGCCAGTCAAACCGTAGCGGGAGTTGGTAATGAGCAGTTCTTC. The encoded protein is CASQTVAGVGNEQFF.

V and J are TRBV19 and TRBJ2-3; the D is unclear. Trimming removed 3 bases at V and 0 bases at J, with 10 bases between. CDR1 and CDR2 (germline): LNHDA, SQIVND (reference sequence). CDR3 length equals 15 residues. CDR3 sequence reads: CASSIGSISTDTQYF. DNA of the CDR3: TGTGCCAGTAGTATCGGTTCGATTAGCACAGATACGCAGTATTTT.

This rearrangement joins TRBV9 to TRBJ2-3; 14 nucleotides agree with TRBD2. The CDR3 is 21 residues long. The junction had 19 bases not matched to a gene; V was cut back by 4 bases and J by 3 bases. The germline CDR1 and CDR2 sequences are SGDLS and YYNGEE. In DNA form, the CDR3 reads TGTGCCAGCAGCCTAACCGGTCGACTAGCGGGGGGGCCGAGAGAGACAGATACGCAGTATTTT. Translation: CASSLTGRLAGGPRETDTQYF.

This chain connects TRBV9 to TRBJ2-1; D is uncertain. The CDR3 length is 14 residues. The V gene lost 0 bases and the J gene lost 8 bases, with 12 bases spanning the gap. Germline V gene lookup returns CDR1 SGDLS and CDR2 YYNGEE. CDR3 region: CASSVVDARDEQFF. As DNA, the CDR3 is TGTGCCAGCAGCGTAGTAGACGCAAGAGATGAGCAGTTCTTC.

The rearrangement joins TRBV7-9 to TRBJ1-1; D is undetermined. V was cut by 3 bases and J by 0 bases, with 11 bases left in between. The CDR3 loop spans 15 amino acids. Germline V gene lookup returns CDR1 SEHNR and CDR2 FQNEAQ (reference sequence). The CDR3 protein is CASSFSSLLNTEAFF. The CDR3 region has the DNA TGTGCCAGCAGCTTTTCTAGCCTTCTGAACACTGAAGCTTTCTTT. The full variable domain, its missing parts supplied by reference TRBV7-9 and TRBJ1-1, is DTGVSQNPRHKITKRGQNVTFRCDPISEHNRLYWYRQTLGQGPEFLTYFQNEAQLEKSRLLSDRFSAERPKGSFSTLEIQRTEQGDSAMYLCASSFSSLLNTEAFFGQGTRLTVV.